The sequence of this T cell receptor beta chain was determined in a study of blood T cell repertoires in COVID-19 (dated by TCRdb to 2019 to 2021). Study-wide context: The collaborator samples originated in the United States, Italy and Spain and spanned the acute and convalescent phases of COVID-19. The material from the prospective study consisted of cDNA or gDNA derived from T cells, B-cell-depleted T cells, or PBMCs. The dataset comprised deeply sampled blood TCRbeta repertoires from subjects exposed to, actively infected with, or recovered from COVID-19. The repertoires were made available in a free public database intended to serve as a resource for research on the immune response to SARS-CoV-2. The samples were drawn from the first 160 participants of the ongoing ImmuneRACE study and from over a thousand subjects provided by 6 global collaborators. A de-identified subject ID, COVID-19 status, age in years and sex were almost always included in the sample metadata. Where available, HLA class I and class II types were obtained from metadata supplied by the sample provider rather than from assay-based typing. Paper-wide results and their limitations: How much clinical and demographic metadata was included differed by source and by participant, and the metadata was provided uncurated.

At one collaborating source in Seattle, patients were enrolled during active infection and were followed longitudinally through the course of disease. Collaborating institutions collected whole blood in K2EDTA tubes following their own protocols. For TCRbeta analysis, collaborators shipped samples in one of three forms: frozen whole blood, isolated PBMCs, or DNA extracted from either of those sample types. TCRbeta CDR3 regions were amplified from genomic DNA by means of the immunoSEQ Assay, a bias-controlled multiplex PCR. The source study handled its data this way. Within the assay, amplification of reference gene primers was used to estimate how many nucleated cells each sample contained. Sequence reads were collapsed and filtered to measure the absolute abundance of every unique TCRbeta CDR3 rearrangement. For each sample, productive Simpson clonality was calculated as the square root of Simpson's diversity index across productive rearrangements. TCRdb holds this immuneACCESS table with in-frame rearrangements only. Some clones are missing; in checked studies, unresolved V genes explain under half, and the rest has no known cause. V, J and clone size derive from that table, while D and trimming were established from the DNA sequence. Present in this sample are 250,000 to 300,000 clones, 88% of which were seen just once. The top ten clonotypes cover 10% to 12% of the sample.

The junction shows trimming of 3 bases on V and 2 bases on J, and the gene matches do not reach 0 bases of it. Taken from cysteine to phenylalanine, the CDR3 has 13 residues. Just the 39-base CDR3 DNA is kept, in frame starting at base 1. The germline V gene specifies KGHSH as CDR1 and LQKENI as CDR2. Remarks on this clone: There is no known antigen for this receptor. No base quality values were provided; no much bigger clone lies one nucleotide off.

The V gene is TRBV18 and the J gene is TRBJ2-5, with TRBD1 identical over 7 junction bases. Sequences were obtained from peripheral blood. The sequence was collected from a woman under 40 with COVID-19, enrolled during active disease. The CDR3 region reads CASSPTGQETQYF. The DNA sequence reads TGTGCCAGCTCACCGACAGGGCAAGAGACCCAGTACTTC.